Listed below are T cell receptor beta chains from one sample, sequenced in a study of control samples from healthy donors and cancer patients. Clones were sequenced by immunoSEQ multiplex PCR, and TCRdb holds only the in-frame ones, with some missing. The repertoire holds 170,000 or so clones, with under 95% as singletons. The sequencing input was blood. The origin of the receptors is a young woman in good health. Both conserved end residues are part of each CDR3. Each record gives: J gene, V gene, CDR3 length, CDR3 protein.

TRBJ2-2,TRBV10-3,15,CAIRGQGANTGELFF
TRBJ2-1,TRBV6-2/TRBV6-3,14,CASSPRYAGEVQFF
TRBJ2-1,TRBV5-6,14,CASWGTGIYNEQFF
TRBJ2-3,TRBV5-6,16,CASSRMTSERTDTQYF
TRBJ2-7,TRBV7-2,15,CASSFWAGVSYEQYF
TRBJ2-7,TRBV3-1/TRBV3-2,15,CASSETSGNSYEQYF
TRBJ1-6,TRBV3-1/TRBV3-2,18,CASSHPFGESSYNSPLHF
TRBJ1-4,TRBV12-5,17,CASGLLAGGTGNEKLFF
TRBJ1-5,TRBV3-1/TRBV3-2,14,CASSHLGTNQPQHF
TRBJ2-1,TRBV6-5,14,CASKGGQGAAEQFF
TRBJ1-2,TRBV15,16,CATSRDYVGQGGGYTF
TRBJ1-1,TRBV11-2,16,CASSLDLGGAFTEAFF
TRBJ1-1,TRBV7-9,11,CASSLETGAFF
TRBJ2-7,TRBV11-3,15,CASSLAAGGPYEQYF
TRBJ1-6,TRBV6-5,15,CASALGRRYNSPLHF